The 19 T cell receptor beta chains below come from one sample, sequenced in a study of cytomegalovirus exposure and HLA in healthy donors. Profiled with immunoSEQ multiplex PCR; TCRdb holds only in-frame clones, not every one. The sample records 200,000 to 250,000 clones, over 70% being singletons. Sequenced input: PBMCs. These receptors originate from a woman in her 30s in good health and CMV-seropositive.

Remarks on this clone: Other nucleotide sequences from this sample produce the same CDR3. The rearrangement joins TRBV30 to TRBJ2-2; D ambiguous. CDR1 GTSNPN and CDR2 SVGIG come from the germline V gene (reference sequence). V was cut by 3 bases and J by 3 bases, with 14 bases left in between. The CDR3 length is 15 residues. The DNA for the CDR3 is TGTGCCTGGAGCGTGGCTAGGTTCGACACCGGGGAGCTGTTTTTT. Its translation: CAWSVARFDTGELFF.

The chain couples TRBV2 to TRBJ2-7, with D possibly matching TRBD1 (6 bases). V dropped 7 bases and J dropped 3 bases, with 13 bases sitting between them. The CDR3 extends over 13 amino acids. Germline V gene sequence: CDR1 SNHLY, CDR2 FYNNEI. The CDR3 coding sequence is TGTGCCAGCAATCCGAGGGGGAACTACGAGCAGTACTTC. It translates to CASNPRGNYEQYF.

V is TRBV6-1 and J is TRBJ1-5; D unresolved. Trimming took 6 bases from V and 7 from J, leaving 10 bases between them. This CDR3 spans 12 amino acids. Germline-derived CDR1 and CDR2 are MNHNS and SASEGT. CDR3 nucleotide sequence: TGTGCCAGCAGGGGTTTGGGGCAGCCCCAGCATTTT. Translating gives CASRGLGQPQHF.

This chain uses TRBV25-1 with TRBJ2-5; D remains unclear. The V and J ends lost 1 base and 1 base respectively, with 7 bases between them. CDR3 length equals 14 residues. CDR1 and CDR2 from the germline V gene are MGHDK and SYGVNS. CDR3: CASSESLGQETQYF. CDR3 sequence (DNA): TGTGCCAGCAGTGAATCTCTGGGCCAAGAGACCCAGTACTTC. Full variable domain (rest looked up from reference TRBV25-1 and TRBJ2-5): EADIYQTPRYLVIGTGKKITLECSQTMGHDKMYWYQQDPGMELHLIHYSYGVNSTEKGDLSSESTVSRIRTEHFPLTLESARPSHTSQYLCASSESLGQETQYFGPGTRLLVL.

The chain couples TRBV27 to TRBJ1-1; D remains ambiguous. The CDR3 sequence is 13 residues long. The V gene's germline CDR1 is MNHEY and CDR2 SMNVEV (reference sequence). V was clipped by 2 bases and J by 1 base, with 5 bases between them. The CDR3 protein is CASSLSANTEAFF. The CDR3 DNA is TGTGCCAGCAGTTTAAGTGCGAACACTGAAGCTTTCTTT.

This chain uses TRBV18 with TRBJ2-7; tentatively, D is TRBD1 (5 bases). The CDR3 is 11 residues long. V was shortened by 8 bases and J by 4 bases, with 9 bases between the two germline ends. Germline V gene data show CDR1 as KGHSH and CDR2 as LQKENI. The CDR3 nucleotides are TGTGCCAGCGGGGCGTCGTACGAGCAGTACTTC. Residues: CASGASYEQYF.

The rearrangement uses TRBV7-2 and TRBJ2-7; D might be TRBD1 (7 bases). The V gene's germline CDR1 is SGHTA and CDR2 FQGNSA. V was trimmed by 5 bases and J by 6 bases, leaving 20 bases between them. The CDR3 runs to 15 residues. The CDR3 loop reads CASSPTGTYEGEQYF. The CDR3 nucleotides read TGTGCCAGCAGCCCGACAGGGACTTATGAGGGCGAGCAGTACTTC.

The chain couples TRBV7-8 to TRBJ1-5; 9 bases agree with TRBD1. Germline CDR1 SGHVS, CDR2 FQNEAQ. The CDR3 runs 16 residues. With V trimmed by 1 base and J by 4 bases, 5 bases remained unmatched. The CDR3 loop reads CASSLGTGGVNQPQHF. As DNA, the CDR3 is TGTGCCAGCAGCTTAGGTACAGGGGGCGTGAATCAGCCCCAGCATTTT.

This clone is a singleton in its sample. The chain recombines TRBV19 with TRBJ1-2; TRBD1 is a possible D gene (6 bases). CDR1 is LNHDA, CDR2 SQIVND, per germline (reference sequence). CDR3 length: 13 residues. Trimming cost V 7 bases and J 5 bases, with 14 bases left between them. As DNA, the CDR3 is TGTGCCAGTATTGGGGGACACAGTTATGGCTACACCTTC. Translation gives CASIGGHSYGYTF.

The CDR3 sequence is CASGLPTDRVYGYTF. The CDR3, as DNA: TGTGCTAGTGGTTTGCCAACGGACAGGGTTTATGGCTACACCTTC. V gene TRBV12-5 combines with J gene TRBJ1-2; 8 positions agree with TRBD1. The germline gives CDR1 LGHNT, CDR2 FRNRAP. The junction had 7 bases not matched to a gene; V was cut back by 2 bases and J by 5 bases. CDR3 length: 15 amino acids.

This clone was observed a single time. The V gene is TRBV4-3, the J gene TRBJ2-6; D is perhaps TRBD2 (6 bases). V was shortened by 0 bases and J by 0 bases, with 15 bases between the two germline ends. The length of the CDR3 is 19 residues. Looked up from germline, CDR1 is LGHNA and CDR2 is YSLEER. CDR3 protein: CASSQDPVGGYSGANVLTF. The CDR3 bases are TGCGCCAGCAGCCAAGATCCGGTCGGGGGTTACTCTGGGGCCAACGTCCTGACTTTC.

J is TRBJ2-5 and V is TRBV15, with D perhaps matching TRBD1 (5 bases). V was trimmed by 0 bases and J by 2 bases, leaving 16 bases between them. This CDR3 comprises 17 residues. Germline-derived CDR1 and CDR2 are LNHNV and YYDKDF (reference sequence). CDR3 nucleotide sequence: TGTGCCACCAGCAGAGATCTTAGGGGTAGTGGACAAGAGACCCAGTACTTC. Translated: CATSRDLRGSGQETQYF.

Comments on this clone: The identical CDR3 is also encoded by other nucleotide sequences in the sample. The V gene is TRBV5-1, the J gene TRBJ2-3; TRBD1 might be the D (5 bases). In germline, CDR1 is SGHRS, CDR2 YFSETQ. The CDR3 runs 14 residues. V lost 2 bases, J lost 0 bases, and 7 bases lay in between. Here the CDR3 DNA reads TGCGCCAGCAGCTTTGCAGGGAGCACAGATACGCAGTATTTT. This sequence encodes CASSFAGSTDTQYF.

The J gene is TRBJ1-4, the V gene TRBV30; D perhaps matches TRBD1 (5 bases). V shed 1 base and J shed 8 bases, with 5 bases lying between them. The CDR3 spans 11 residues. Looked up from germline, CDR1 is GTSNPN and CDR2 is SVGIG (reference sequence). The CDR3 reads CAWSEGEKLFF. CDR3 nucleotides: TGTGCCTGGAGTGAGGGGGAAAAACTGTTTTTT. The full variable domain, in which reference TRBV30 and TRBJ1-4 provide the parts outside the CDR3, is SQTIHQWPATLVQPVGSPLSLECTVEGTSNPNLYWYRQAAGRGLQLLFYSVGIGQISSEVPQNLSASRPQDRQFILSSKKLLLSDSGFYLCAWSEGEKLFFGSGTQLSVL.

The rearrangement uses TRBV28 and TRBJ2-3, with 11 bases fitting TRBD2. J lost 5 bases, V lost 5 bases, and 9 bases had no gene match. The CDR3 runs 16 residues. The V gene's germline CDR1 is MDHEN and CDR2 SYDVKM. In nucleotides, the CDR3 is TGTGCCAGCAGTGCGCCCATTAGCGGGAGGGGAGATACGCAGTATTTT. The encoded protein is CASSAPISGRGDTQYF.

The chain recombines TRBV4-3 with TRBJ2-7; 7 bases match TRBD2. The CDR3 has 16 amino acids. Germline V gives CDR1 LGHNA, CDR2 YSLEER. V lost 0 bases, J lost 2 bases, and 7 bases stayed unmatched. The CDR3 is CASSQDLRGTAYEQYF. The CDR3 nucleotides are TGCGCCAGCAGCCAAGATCTGCGGGGGACTGCCTACGAGCAGTACTTC.

The chain uses TRBV2 and TRBJ1-5; D gene unclear. This CDR3 spans 14 amino acids. In germline, CDR1 is SNHLY, CDR2 FYNNEI. Trimming shortened V by 3 bases and J by 3 bases, and 9 bases separated the two germline ends. DNA for the CDR3: TGTGCCAGCAGTGATACACAGCCCAATCAGCCCCAGCATTTT. Encoded protein: CASSDTQPNQPQHF.

The chain is built from TRBV30 and TRBJ2-5; D is ambiguous. V shed 3 bases and J shed 3 bases, with 11 bases lying between them. Germline CDR1 GTSNPN, CDR2 SVGIG (reference sequence). The CDR3 runs to 13 residues. The CDR3 here is CAWRHRGKETQYF. As DNA, the CDR3 is TGTGCCTGGAGGCACCGTGGGAAAGAGACCCAGTACTTC.

DNA of the CDR3: TGTGCCAGCAGTTCGAGCGGGACCACAGATACGCAGTATTTT. Translated, it gives CASSSSGTTDTQYF. The rearrangement joins TRBV6-5 to TRBJ2-3; the match to TRBD2 covers 7 bases. The CDR3 covers 14 residues. V dropped 4 bases and J dropped 2; count of bases not matched to a gene: 3. Per germline, CDR1 MNHEY and CDR2 SVGAGI.